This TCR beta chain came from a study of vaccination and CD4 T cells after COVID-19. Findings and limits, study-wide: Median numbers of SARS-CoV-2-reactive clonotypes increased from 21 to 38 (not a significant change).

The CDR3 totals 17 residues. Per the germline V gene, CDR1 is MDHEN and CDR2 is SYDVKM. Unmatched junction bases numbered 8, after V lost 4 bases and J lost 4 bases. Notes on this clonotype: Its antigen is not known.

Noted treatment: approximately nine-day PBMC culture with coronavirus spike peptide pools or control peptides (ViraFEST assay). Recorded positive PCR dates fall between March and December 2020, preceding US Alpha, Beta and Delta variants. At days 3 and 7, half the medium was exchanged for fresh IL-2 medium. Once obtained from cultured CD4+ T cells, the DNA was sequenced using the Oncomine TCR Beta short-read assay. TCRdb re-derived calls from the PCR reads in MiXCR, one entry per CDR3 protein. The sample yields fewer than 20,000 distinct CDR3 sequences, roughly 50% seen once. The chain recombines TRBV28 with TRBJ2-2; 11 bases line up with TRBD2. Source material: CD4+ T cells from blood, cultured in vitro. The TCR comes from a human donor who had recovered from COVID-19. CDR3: CASSWGSGRVSTGELFF. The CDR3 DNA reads TGTGCCAGCAGTTGGGGTAGCGGGAGGGTGAGCACCGGGGAGCTGTTTTTT.